Shown below are 28 T cell receptor beta chains from a single sample sequenced in a study of T cell responses to AZD1222 COVID-19 vaccine. Generated by immunoSEQ multiplex PCR, the TCRdb table keeps only in-frame clones and is missing some. This table holds about 150,000 clones, about 92% found once. Here the sequenced sample was peripheral blood, taken 28 days after the second AZD1222 dose. Every receptor here comes from an adult who received the AZD1222 COVID-19 vaccine.

The CDR3 reads CASSLDPGGMGNTIYF. The DNA of the CDR3 is TGCGCCAGCAGCTTGGATCCCGGAGGGATGGGAAACACCATATATTTT. The V gene is TRBV5-1, the J gene TRBJ1-3; D ambiguous. The V end lost 0 bases, the J end lost 4 bases, and 14 bases lay between the germline ends. The CDR3 extends over 16 amino acids. Per the germline V gene, CDR1 is SGHRS and CDR2 is YFSETQ.

The chain links TRBV6-5 to TRBJ2-3; 8 positions match TRBD2. The germline gives CDR1 MNHEY, CDR2 SVGAGI. V was pared by 0 bases and J by 7 bases, with 9 bases of the junction left unmatched. The CDR3 length is 16 residues. This CDR3 reads CASSYSPGRAINTQYF. CDR3 nucleotide sequence: TGTGCCAGCAGTTACTCGCCCGGGAGGGCCATCAATACGCAGTATTTT.

The chain carries TRBV2 and TRBJ2-3; 8 bases map to TRBD2. The CDR3 length is 15 residues. The V and J ends lost 6 bases and 0 bases, in that order; junction bases with no gene match: 5. CDR1 SNHLY and CDR2 FYNNEI come from the germline V gene. The CDR3: CASSRGGASTDTQYF. The CDR3 DNA sequence: TGTGCCAGCAGCCGGGGGGGGGCTAGCACAGATACGCAGTATTTT.

The chain combines TRBV5-4 with TRBJ2-3; possibly TRBD2 for D (5 bases). Germline V gene sequence: CDR1 SGHNT, CDR2 YYREEE (reference sequence). The V gene lost 5 bases and the J gene lost 8 bases, with 12 bases spanning the gap. CDR3 size: 12 residues. The CDR3 loop reads CASRSARGTQYF. Here the CDR3 DNA reads TGTGCCAGCAGATCCGCCCGGGGTACGCAGTATTTT.

The J gene is TRBJ2-7, the V gene TRBV3-1 (or the pseudogene TRBV3-2), with TRBD1 matching 9 bases. J lost 1 base, V lost 3 bases, and 4 bases had no gene match. CDR1 and CDR2 from the germline V gene are LGHDT and YNNKEL (reference sequence). This CDR3 is built from 15 residues. CDR3 sequence (DNA): TGTGCCAGCAGCCAGAACAGGGGGCTTTCCTACGAGCAGTACTTC. This gives the protein CASSQNRGLSYEQYF.

V and J are TRBV30 and TRBJ1-2; D is unresolved. V dropped 2 bases and J dropped 3 bases, with 10 bases sitting between them. Germline V gene data show CDR1 as GTSNPN and CDR2 as SVGIG (reference sequence). The CDR3 runs to 13 residues. CDR3 bases: TGTGCCTGGAGTAAGGGAGAGGACTATGGCTACACCTTC. Its translation is CAWSKGEDYGYTF.

This chain joins TRBV5-4 and TRBJ1-5; no reliable D call. Trimming took 1 base from V and 0 from J, leaving 5 bases between them. Germline V gene lookup returns CDR1 SGHNT and CDR2 YYREEE (reference sequence). The CDR3 loop spans 14 amino acids. The DNA of the CDR3 is TGTGCCAGCAGCTTGCGGGATAGCAATCAGCCCCAGCATTTT. It translates to CASSLRDSNQPQHF.

V and J are TRBV5-4 and TRBJ2-2; TRBD2 agrees at 16 bases. Germline CDR1 is SGHNT and CDR2 is YYREEE (reference sequence). Trimming removed 4 bases from V and 4 bases from J; junction bases left unmatched: 4. The CDR3 contains 17 residues. CDR3 in amino acids: CASSLGLAGGTTGELFF. The DNA of the CDR3 is TGTGCCAGCAGCCTGGGACTAGCGGGAGGGACCACCGGGGAGCTGTTTTTT.

V and J are TRBV19 and TRBJ2-3; D is perhaps TRBD2 (5 bases). V gave up 0 bases and J gave up 1 base, with 20 bases separating them. This CDR3 is 19 amino acids long. The germline V gene has CDR1 LNHDA and CDR2 SQIVND (reference sequence). CDR3 DNA: TGTGCCAGTAGTATAGAGTGGGGAGTAACGGCAACCCGCACAGATACGCAGTATTTT. Protein: CASSIEWGVTATRTDTQYF. The entire variable domain, with the rest obtained from reference TRBV19 and TRBJ2-3, is as follows: DGGITQSPKYLFRKEGQNVTLSCEQNLNHDAMYWYRQDPGQGLRLIYYSQIVNDFQKGDIAEGYSVSREKKESFPLTVTSAQKNPTAFYLCASSIEWGVTATRTDTQYFGPGTRLTVL.

The chain combines TRBV5-1 with TRBJ2-7; D might be TRBD1 (5 bases). Trimming took 2 bases from V and 1 from J, leaving 7 bases between them. There are 13 residues in the CDR3. The V gene's germline CDR1 is SGHRS and CDR2 YFSETQ. CDR3 sequence reads: CASSFRQSYEQYF. In DNA, the CDR3 is TGCGCCAGCAGCTTCCGACAGTCCTACGAGCAGTACTTC.

The chain combines TRBV7-9 with TRBJ1-3; tentatively, D is TRBD1 (5 bases). Germline V CDR1 and CDR2: SEHNR, FQNEAQ (reference sequence). This CDR3 has 16 residues. The V end lost 3 bases, the J end lost 4 bases, and 16 bases lay between the germline ends. CDR3 in amino acids: CASSFLSGSAGNTIYF. CDR3 bases: TGTGCCAGCAGCTTCCTCTCAGGGTCCGCCGGAAACACCATATATTTT.

The chain has TRBV2 and TRBJ1-2, with 11 positions matching TRBD1. Per germline, CDR1 SNHLY and CDR2 FYNNEI. V trimming: 4 bases; J trimming: 7 bases; junction bases outside the gene matches: 5. The CDR3 has 14 residues. The CDR3 coding sequence is TGTGCCAGCAGTGTAGGGACAGGGGGACGTGGCTACACCTTC. It encodes CASSVGTGGRGYTF.

This clone was seen once. DNA of the CDR3: TGTGCCAGCACGGGGAATATGGTCCCCCAGCATTTT. Protein sequence: CASTGNMVPQHF. The chain employs TRBV28 and TRBJ1-5; D remains unclear. CDR1 is MDHEN and CDR2 is SYDVKM in the germline V gene. V was cut by 7 bases and J by 10 bases, with 14 bases left in between. The CDR3 runs to 12 residues. The complete variable domain, with remaining parts taken from reference TRBV28 and TRBJ1-5, reads DVKVTQSSRYLVKRTGEKVFLECVQDMDHENMFWYRQDPGLGLRLIYFSYDVKMKEKGDIPEGYSVSREKKERFSLILESASTNQTSMYLCASTGNMVPQHFGDGTRLSIL.

The chain combines TRBV7-9 with TRBJ2-7, with 8 bases aligning to TRBD1. Germline loops: CDR1 SEHNR, CDR2 FQNEAQ (reference sequence). The CDR3 loop spans 16 amino acids. J gave up 7 bases and V 1 base, and 12 bases lay outside the gene matches. This CDR3 is CASSLDTGRQGREQYF. DNA of the CDR3: TGTGCCAGCAGCTTAGATACCGGGAGACAGGGGAGGGAGCAGTACTTC.

The chain carries TRBV28 and TRBJ1-6; possibly TRBD1 for D (5 bases). The CDR3 is 16 amino acids. CDR1 and CDR2 (germline): MDHEN, SYDVKM. V lost 3 bases to trimming and J lost 0 bases, with 9 bases between them. CDR3 in amino acids: CASSFRGYSYNSPLHF. The CDR3 DNA follows: TGTGCCAGCAGTTTCCGGGGGTACTCCTATAATTCACCCCTCCACTTT.

The genes are TRBV6-6 and TRBJ2-6; the D is unclear. Germline CDR1 MNHNY, CDR2 SVGAGI (reference sequence). The CDR3 loop spans 15 amino acids. Trimming took 5 bases from V and 2 from J, leaving 10 bases between them. The CDR3 loop is CASSTGVPGANVLTF. The CDR3 DNA is TGTGCCAGCAGTACTGGGGTTCCTGGGGCCAACGTCCTGACTTTC.

This chain connects TRBV5-1 to TRBJ2-7; TRBD1 or TRBD2 may be the D gene (5 bases each). The V gene's germline CDR1 is SGHRS and CDR2 YFSETQ. The CDR3 totals 13 residues. The V gene lost 2 bases and the J gene lost 3 bases, with 9 bases spanning the gap. CDR3: CASSFEGRYEQYF. CDR3 in DNA: TGCGCCAGCAGCTTTGAGGGGCGCTACGAGCAGTACTTC.

A single count supports this clone. The chain employs TRBV5-1 and TRBJ2-1; D assignment may be TRBD1 or TRBD2 (5 bases each). V was clipped by 0 bases and J by 10 bases, with 11 bases between them. The germline gives CDR1 SGHRS, CDR2 YFSETQ. The CDR3 covers 13 residues. The CDR3 DNA sequence: TGCGCCAGCAGCTTGGTTGGGACCTGGGAGCAGTTCTTC. It specifies CASSLVGTWEQFF.

The rearrangement uses TRBV5-1 and TRBJ1-6, with D perhaps matching TRBD1 (5 bases). In germline, CDR1 is SGHRS, CDR2 YFSETQ. The CDR3 has 16 residues. The V gene lost 0 bases and the J gene lost 7 bases, with 14 bases spanning the gap. This CDR3 reads CASSLGTSPFNSPLHF. The CDR3 region has the DNA TGCGCCAGCAGCTTGGGGACAAGTCCCTTCAATTCACCCCTCCACTTT.

The chain carries TRBV9 and TRBJ2-2; D may be TRBD1 or TRBD2 (6 bases each). Germline lookup yields CDR1 SGDLS and CDR2 YYNGEE. The CDR3 extends over 15 amino acids. The ends were cut back, 3 bases at V and 2 bases at J, with 11 bases in the middle. In nucleotides, the CDR3 is TGTGCCAGCAGCGCTCGGGGGCTTAACACCGGGGAGCTGTTTTTT. It encodes CASSARGLNTGELFF.

J is TRBJ2-5 and V is TRBV5-4, with TRBD1 matching over 9 bases. CDR3 size: 17 residues. The trim removed 2 bases at V and 5 bases at J, leaving 13 bases unmatched. The germline CDR1 and CDR2 sequences are SGHNT and YYREEE (reference sequence). In nucleotides, the CDR3 is TGTGCCAGCAGCTTTAAGGGTAGGACAGGGGCAGGGGAGACCCAGTACTTC. Protein: CASSFKGRTGAGETQYF.

The sample holds a few counts of this clone. As DNA, the CDR3 is TGTGCCAGCAGCCAAGAAGGCGCAGGGGGCGTTCAGCCCCAGCATTTT. Translated, it gives CASSQEGAGGVQPQHF. The chain carries TRBV3-1 (or the pseudogene TRBV3-2) and TRBJ1-5, with TRBD1 matching 8 bases. The CDR3 totals 16 residues. Per the germline V gene, CDR1 is LGHDT and CDR2 is YNNKEL (reference sequence). Trimming removed 0 bases from V and 6 bases from J; junction bases left unmatched: 7.

This clone was counted a single time. V and J are TRBV7-2 and TRBJ1-6, with D unclear. The V and J ends lost 5 bases and 0 bases respectively, with 8 bases between them. CDR3 length: 15 amino acids. Germline values: CDR1 SGHTA, CDR2 FQGNSA. CDR3 residues: CASSPLSSYNSPLHF. The CDR3 DNA reads TGTGCCAGCAGCCCCCTGAGCTCCTATAATTCACCCCTCCACTTT.

The chain is built from TRBV2 and TRBJ1-2; no definite D call. V was clipped by 1 base and J by 5 bases, with 14 bases between them. The CDR3 spans 15 residues. Germline loops: CDR1 SNHLY, CDR2 FYNNEI. CDR3 nucleotides: TGTGCCAGCAGTGAAGGGCCCTTGGTGGGATATGGCTACACCTTC. This encodes CASSEGPLVGYGYTF.

The table lists this clone with a few counts. This chain joins TRBV11-3 and TRBJ2-7; unclear D gene. This CDR3 comprises 13 residues. The V end lost 1 base, the J end lost 6 bases, and 10 bases lay between the germline ends. Germline CDR1 SGHNT, CDR2 YENEEA. The CDR3 is CASSLAEVGEQYF. CDR3 sequence (DNA): TGTGCCAGCAGCTTAGCAGAGGTTGGCGAGCAGTACTTC. Supplemented by reference TRBV11-3 and TRBJ2-7, the full variable domain reads EAGVVQSPRYKIIEKKQPVAFWCNPISGHNTLYWYLQNLGQGPELLIRYENEEAVDDSQLPKDRFSAERLKGVDSTLKIQPAELGDSAVYLCASSLAEVGEQYFGPGTRLTVT.

The V and J genes are TRBV27 and TRBJ1-2, with unresolved D. This CDR3 is built from 15 residues. Between the trimmed V and J ends, which lost 7 bases and 7 bases, there was a span of 22 bases. Germline CDR1 MNHEY, CDR2 SMNVEV (reference sequence). This CDR3 is CASTITEGDLGGYTF. The CDR3 DNA sequence: TGTGCCAGCACCATCACCGAGGGAGATTTGGGTGGCTACACCTTC.

This clone was picked up one time. The gene calls are TRBV7-2 and TRBJ2-1, with 9 positions matching TRBD2. The V gene's germline CDR1 is SGHTA and CDR2 FQGNSA. The length of the CDR3 is 15 residues. After removal of 3 bases from V and 7 bases from J, the junction contained 7 bases not matched to a gene. The CDR3 reads CASSFRAGGGNEQFF. DNA of the CDR3: TGTGCCAGCAGCTTTCGGGCGGGAGGGGGGAATGAGCAGTTCTTC. The variable domain in full, completed from reference TRBV7-2 and TRBJ2-1, reads GAGVSQSPSNKVTEKGKDVELRCDPISGHTALYWYRQSLGQGLEFLIYFQGNSAPDKSGLPSDRFSAERTGGSVSTLTIQRTQQEDSAVYLCASSFRAGGGNEQFFGPGTRLTVL.

The chain joins TRBV7-8 to TRBJ2-5; either TRBD1 or TRBD2 may fit D (5 bases each). V dropped 4 bases and J dropped 5 bases, with 17 bases sitting between them. This CDR3 is built from 15 residues. Germline V CDR1 and CDR2: SGHVS, FQNEAQ. CDR3 nucleotide sequence: TGTGCCAGCAGCTCCCCTGACAGAGGGGTTGAGACCCAGTACTTC. This encodes CASSSPDRGVETQYF.